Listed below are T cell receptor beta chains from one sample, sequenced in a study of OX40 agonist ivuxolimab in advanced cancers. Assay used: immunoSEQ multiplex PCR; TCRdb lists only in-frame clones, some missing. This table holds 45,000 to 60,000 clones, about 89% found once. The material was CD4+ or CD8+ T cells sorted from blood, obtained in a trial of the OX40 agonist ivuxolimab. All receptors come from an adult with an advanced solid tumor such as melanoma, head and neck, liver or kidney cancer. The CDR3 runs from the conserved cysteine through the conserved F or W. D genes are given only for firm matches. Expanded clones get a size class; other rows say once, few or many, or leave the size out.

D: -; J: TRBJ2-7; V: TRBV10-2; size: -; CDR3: CASQTDSYEQYF; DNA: TGCGCCAGCCAGACAGATTCCTACGAGCAGTACTTC
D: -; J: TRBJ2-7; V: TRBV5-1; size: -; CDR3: CASSPSVGYEQYF; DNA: TGCGCCAGCAGCCCCTCAGTGGGCTACGAGCAGTACTTC
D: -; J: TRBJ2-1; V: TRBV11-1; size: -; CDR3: CASSLGQNNEQFF; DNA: TGTGCCAGCAGCTTAGGCCAAAACAATGAGCAGTTCTTC
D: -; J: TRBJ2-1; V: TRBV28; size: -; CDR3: CASSLTGTAEQFF; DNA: TGTGCCAGCAGTTTAACCGGGACGGCGGAGCAGTTCTTC
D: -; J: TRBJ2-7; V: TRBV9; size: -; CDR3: CASSPGYYSYEQYF; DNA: TGTGCCAGCAGCCCCGGGTATTACTCCTACGAGCAGTACTTC
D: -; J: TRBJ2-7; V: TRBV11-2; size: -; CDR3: CASSLAGRPSSYEQYF; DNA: TGTGCCAGCAGCTTAGCGGGGCGACCTAGCTCCTACGAGCAGTACTTC
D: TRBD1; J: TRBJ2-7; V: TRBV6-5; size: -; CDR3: CASRETGTASYEQYF; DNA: TGTGCCAGCAGGGAAACCGGGACAGCCTCCTACGAGCAGTACTTC
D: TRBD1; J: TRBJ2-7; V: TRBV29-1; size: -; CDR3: CSVGLRDSSYEQYF; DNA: TGCAGCGTTGGATTAAGGGACAGTTCCTACGAGCAGTACTTC
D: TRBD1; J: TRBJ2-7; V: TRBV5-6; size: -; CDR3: CASRPWRRDRGTYEQYF; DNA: TGTGCCAGCAGGCCATGGCGGCGGGACAGGGGTACCTACGAGCAGTACTTC
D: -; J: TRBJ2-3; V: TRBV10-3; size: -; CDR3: CAISEGYPDTQYF; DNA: TGTGCCATCAGTGAGGGCTATCCAGATACGCAGTATTTT
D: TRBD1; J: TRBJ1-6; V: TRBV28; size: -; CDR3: CASSSGQGSSPLHF; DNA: TGTGCCAGCAGTTCGGGACAGGGGAGTTCACCCCTCCACTTT
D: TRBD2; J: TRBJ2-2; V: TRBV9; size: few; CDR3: CASSVKREETNTGELFF; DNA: TGTGCCAGCAGCGTCAAGCGGGAGGAAACGAACACCGGGGAGCTGTTTTTT
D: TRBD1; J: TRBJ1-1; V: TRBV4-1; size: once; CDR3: CASSQVGRGQGNTEAFF; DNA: TGCGCCAGCAGCCAAGTAGGGCGGGGACAGGGGAACACTGAAGCTTTCTTT
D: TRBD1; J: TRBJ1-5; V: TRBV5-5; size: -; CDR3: CASSLGQGYGQPQHF; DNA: TGTGCCAGCAGCTTGGGACAGGGGTACGGACAGCCCCAGCATTTT